This T cell receptor (beta chain) was captured by sequencing in a study of blood T cell repertoires in COVID-19. The CDR3 has 18 amino acids. The V segment lost 5 bases and the J segment 0 bases; nucleotides outside the gene matches: 9. The germline CDR1 and CDR2 sequences are SGHAT and FQNNGV. This clone was detected only once. How the authors handled the data: Amplification of reference gene primers provided the estimated nucleated cell counts. Generated by immunoSEQ multiplex PCR, the TCRdb table keeps only in-frame clones and is missing some. Clonal size and the V and J genes are those of that table, whereas D and trimming came from the DNA. The top ten clones hold 11% of a sample with about 290,000 clones, roughly 91% of them seen once.

Sequencing was done on a sample of peripheral blood. This sequence originates from a woman in her twenties or thirties with COVID-19, enrolled during active disease. V is TRBV11-2 and J is TRBJ2-1, with TRBD2 identical over 11 bases. Here the CDR3 DNA reads TGTGCCAGCAGCCATCCCATAGCGGGGGGGAGCTCCTACAATGAGCAGTTCTTC. It yields the protein CASSHPIAGGSSYNEQFF. Drawing the rest from reference TRBV11-2 and TRBJ2-1, the complete variable domain is EAGVAQSPRYKIIEKRQSVAFWCNPISGHATLYWYQQILGQGPKLLIQFQNNGVVDDSQLPKDRFSAERLKGVDSTLKIQPAKLEDSAVYLCASSHPIAGGSSYNEQFFGPGTRLTVL.